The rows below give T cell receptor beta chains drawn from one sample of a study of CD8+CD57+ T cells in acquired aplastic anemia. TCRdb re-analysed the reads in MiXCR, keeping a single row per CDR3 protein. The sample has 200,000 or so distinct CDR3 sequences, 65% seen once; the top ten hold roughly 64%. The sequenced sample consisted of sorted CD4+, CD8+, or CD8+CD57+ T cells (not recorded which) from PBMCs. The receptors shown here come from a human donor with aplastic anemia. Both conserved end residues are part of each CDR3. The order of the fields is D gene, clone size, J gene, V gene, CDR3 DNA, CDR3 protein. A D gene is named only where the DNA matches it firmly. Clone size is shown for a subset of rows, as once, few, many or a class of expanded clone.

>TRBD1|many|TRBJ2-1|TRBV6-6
TGTGCCAGCAGTTACACTGACAGGGGCGAGCCTGAGCAGTTCTTC
CASSYTDRGEPEQFF
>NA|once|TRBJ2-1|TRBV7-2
TGTGCCAGCAGCTTACGGTCGAGGGGCTCATTGCAGTTCTTC
CASSLRSRGSLQFF
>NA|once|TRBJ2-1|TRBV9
TGTGCCAGCAGCGAGGGGCGAAGCTCCTACAATGAGCAGTTCTTC
CASSEGRSSYNEQFF
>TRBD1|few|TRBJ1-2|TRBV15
TGTGCCACCGGTACAGGGGGCCCTCCTAACTATGGCTACACCTTC
CATGTGGPPNYGYTF
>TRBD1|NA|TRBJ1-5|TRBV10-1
TGCGCCAGCAGCGCAGAGACAGGGTCTTATAGCAATCAGCCCCAGCATTTT
CASSAETGSYSNQPQHF
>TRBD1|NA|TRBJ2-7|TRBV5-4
TGTGCCAGCAGCTCGGGGGGACAGGGGAACCACGAGCAGTACTTC
CASSSGGQGNHEQYF
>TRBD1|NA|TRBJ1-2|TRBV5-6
TGTGCCAGCAGCCGACAGGGGACGAGGGGCTACACCTTC
CASSRQGTRGYTF
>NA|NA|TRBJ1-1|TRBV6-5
TGTGCCACTAGCCGGGCGAACACTGAAGCTTTCTTT
CATSRANTEAFF
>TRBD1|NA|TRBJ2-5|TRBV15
TGTGCCACCAGCACCCGGACAGGGGAAGAGACCCAGTACTTC
CATSTRTGEETQYF
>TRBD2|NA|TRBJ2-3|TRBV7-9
TGTGCCAGCAGGTATAGCGGGGGGCAATTCACAGATACGCAGTATTTT
CASRYSGGQFTDTQYF
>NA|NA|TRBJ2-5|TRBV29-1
TGCAGCGTTGCTGGGGCCGCGGGATTAGAGACCCAGTACTTC
CSVAGAAGLETQYF
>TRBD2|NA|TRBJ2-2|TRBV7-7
TGTGCTAGCAGCCCCAGCGGGGGAAAAACCGGGGAGCTGTTTTTT
CASSPSGGKTGELFF
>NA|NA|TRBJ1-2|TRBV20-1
TGCAGTGCTAGAGACAGAATTAACTATGGCTACACCTTC
CSARDRINYGYTF
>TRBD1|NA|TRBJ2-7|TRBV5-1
TGCGCCAGTAAGGATACCGGGACAGGGGTCTACGAGCAGTACTTC
CASKDTGTGVYEQYF
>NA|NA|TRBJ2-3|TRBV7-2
TGTGCCAGCACCACGACGGTCGGGACGGATATTAGGTATTTT
CASTTTVGTDIRYF
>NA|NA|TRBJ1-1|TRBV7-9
TGTGCCAGCCTCCTTATAGGACAAGAGAACACTGAAGCTTTCTTT
CASLLIGQENTEAFF
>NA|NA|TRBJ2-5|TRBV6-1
TGTGCCAGCAGATTCTCAGGGGTAGGGAGAGAGACCCAGTACTTC
CASRFSGVGRETQYF
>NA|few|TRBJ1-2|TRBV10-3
TGTGCCATCAGTGAAAGGACAGCTGGCTACACCTTC
CAISERTAGYTF
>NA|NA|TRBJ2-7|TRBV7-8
TGTGCCAGCAGCCCCGGACTATCCTACGAGCAGTACTTC
CASSPGLSYEQYF
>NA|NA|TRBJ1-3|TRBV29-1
TGCAGCGTACAGGGAGGTGGAAACACCATATATTTT
CSVQGGGNTIYF
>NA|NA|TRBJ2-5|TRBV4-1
TGCGCCAGCAGCCGATTAGTAGGCCAAGAGACCCAGTACTTC
CASSRLVGQETQYF
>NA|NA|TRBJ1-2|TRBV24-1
TGTGCCACCAGTGATTTCTCAGGGAGTGGCTACACCTTC
CATSDFSGSGYTF
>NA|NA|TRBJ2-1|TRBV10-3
TGTGCCATCAGTGAGTCGGGGCTGAGGGGGACCCCTAGCTCCTACAATGAGCAGTTCTTC
CAISESGLRGTPSSYNEQFF
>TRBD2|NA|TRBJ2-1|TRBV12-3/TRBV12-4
TGTGCCAGCAGACTAGCGAGCTCCTACAATGAGCAGTTCTTC
CASRLASSYNEQFF
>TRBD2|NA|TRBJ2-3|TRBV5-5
TGTGCCAGCAGCGGCCTTGGGGCGGGGGGTTCGGATACGCAGTATTTT
CASSGLGAGGSDTQYF
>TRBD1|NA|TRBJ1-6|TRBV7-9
TGTGCCAGCAGCCAAGAGGACAGGGGGTCTTCACCCCTCCACTTT
CASSQEDRGSSPLHF
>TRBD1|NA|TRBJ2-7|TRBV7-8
TGTGCCAGCAGGGGGACAGGGGGCGACGAGCAGTACTTC
CASRGTGGDEQYF
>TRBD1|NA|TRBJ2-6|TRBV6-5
TGTGCCAGCAGTTCCCGGGACAGAAGCTCTGGGGCCAACGTCCTGACTTTC
CASSSRDRSSGANVLTF
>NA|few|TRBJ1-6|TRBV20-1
TGCAGTGCTAGAGATACGGGGGCACCCCTCCACTTT
CSARDTGAPLHF
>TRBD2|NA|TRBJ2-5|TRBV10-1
TGCGCCAGCACCCCCTCGACTAGCGGGCAAGAGACCCAGTACTTC
CASTPSTSGQETQYF
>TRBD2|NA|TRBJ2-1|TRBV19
TGTGCCAGTAGCTACCTAGCGGGGGGGGGCTACAATGAGCAGTTCTTC
CASSYLAGGGYNEQFF
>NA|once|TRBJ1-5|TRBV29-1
TGCAGCGTTGAAGAAGGTGGAAGGGGTCAGCCCCAGCATTTT
CSVEEGGRGQPQHF
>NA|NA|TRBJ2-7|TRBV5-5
TGTGCCAGCAGCCCTCGGGACGGGGCCTACGAGCAGTACTTC
CASSPRDGAYEQYF
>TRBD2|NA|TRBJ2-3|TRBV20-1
TGCAGTGCTCCCCCGGGCGGGAGGGTCACAGATACGCAGTATTTT
CSAPPGGRVTDTQYF
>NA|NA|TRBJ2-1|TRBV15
NA
CATSSIYLCSLEVAGEQFF
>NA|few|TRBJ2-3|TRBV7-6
TGTGCCAGCAGCCCGTCCCCGGCAGATCGAGGCACAGATACGCAGTATTTT
CASSPSPADRGTDTQYF
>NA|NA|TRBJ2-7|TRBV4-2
TGTGCCAGCAGCCCCGGGCCGGACCGCTACGAGCAGTACTTC
CASSPGPDRYEQYF
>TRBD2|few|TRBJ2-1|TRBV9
TGTGCCAGCAGCGTAGGCGATAGCGGGGGGGACGAGCAGTTCTTC
CASSVGDSGGDEQFF
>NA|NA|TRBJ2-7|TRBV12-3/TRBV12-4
TGTGCCAGCAGTTTAGGGTTGACAGAAAAAATCTACGAGCAGTACTTC
CASSLGLTEKIYEQYF
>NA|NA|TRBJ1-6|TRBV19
TGTGCCAGTAGCTTCAACAGGGATGGTAGATCACCCCTCCACTTT
CASSFNRDGRSPLHF
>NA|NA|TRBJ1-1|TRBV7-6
TGTGCCAGCAGCGACGTCACTGGGGGCACTGAAGCTTTCTTT
CASSDVTGGTEAFF
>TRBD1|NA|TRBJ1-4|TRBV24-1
TGTGCCACCAGTGATTTAGGGCAGGGGGAAGCTGAAAAACTGTTTTTT
CATSDLGQGEAEKLFF
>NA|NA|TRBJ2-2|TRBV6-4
TGTGCCAGCAGCCCGTATTATGGCTCCTCATCGTCCGAGCTGTTTTTT
CASSPYYGSSSSELFF
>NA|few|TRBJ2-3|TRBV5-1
TGCGCCAGCAGCTTGGCCGGGACAGATACGCAGTATTTT
CASSLAGTDTQYF
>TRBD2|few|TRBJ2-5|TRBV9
TGTGCCAGCAGCTTGAGCGGGGGCCTTCAAGAGACCCAGTACTTC
CASSLSGGLQETQYF
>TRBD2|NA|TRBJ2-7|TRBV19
TGTGCCAGTAGTATCGTGACTAGCGTGCGCGAGCAGTACTTC
CASSIVTSVREQYF
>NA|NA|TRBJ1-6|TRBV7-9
TGTGCCAGCAGCTTTGGTCAGGAAAGTTCACCCCTCCACTTT
CASSFGQESSPLHF